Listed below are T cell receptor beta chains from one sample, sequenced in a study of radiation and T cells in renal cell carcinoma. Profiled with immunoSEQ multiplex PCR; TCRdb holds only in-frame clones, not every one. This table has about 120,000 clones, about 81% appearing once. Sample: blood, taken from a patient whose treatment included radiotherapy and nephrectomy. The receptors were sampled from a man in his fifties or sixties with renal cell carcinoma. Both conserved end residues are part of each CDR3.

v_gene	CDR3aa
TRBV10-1	CASSEPRNTGELFF
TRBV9	CASSVASGLPYEQYF
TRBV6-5	CASSPMWTENEKLFF
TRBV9	CASSADRHHLETQYF
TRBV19	CASMGGINTGELFF
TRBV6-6	CASSYTGGNEQFF
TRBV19	CASSVQGAYEQYF
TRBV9	CASSAGSSYNEQFF
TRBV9	CASSPTGASSKDTQYF
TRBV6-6	CASIFTPGVAEAFF
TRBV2	CASRDPRHTDTQYF
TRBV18	CASSPLRGGEQYF
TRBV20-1	CSAQGEKLFF
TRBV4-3	CASSQERVRGQETQYF
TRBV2	CASSDLSGQETQYF
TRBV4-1	CASSQEVAAYEQFF
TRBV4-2	CASSQDSGSYNEQFF
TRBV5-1	CASSLAGTQTYEQYF
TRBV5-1	CASCSGQGFFDEKLFF
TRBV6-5	CASSYSTGTNEKLFF
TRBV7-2	CASRQGVGGYTF
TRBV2	CASREAGSGNEQFF
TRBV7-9	CASSPPRGLTSTDTQYF
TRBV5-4	CASSVGGVSTGELFF
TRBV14	CASSQNPPETQYF
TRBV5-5	CASSLLAGSTDTQYF
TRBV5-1	CASSDDGNTEAFF
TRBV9	CASSGWGRGYNEQFF
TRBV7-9	CASSLSGGGQETQYF
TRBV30	CASQTEPYGYTF
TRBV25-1	CASSESRTASNYGYTF
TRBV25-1	CASSALRDDEKLFF
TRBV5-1	CASSRDRVYEQYF
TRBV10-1	CASMTLTSGAYEQYF
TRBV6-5	CASRPDRARGYTF
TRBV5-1	CASSATGLRSYEQYF
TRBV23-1	CASSQPPGHQRSGNTIYF
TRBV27	CASSRELAGSGTQYF
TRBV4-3	CASSQSAANSYNSPLHF
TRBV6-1	CASRGLSTDTQYF
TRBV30	CAWSSLAGGETQYF
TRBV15	CATSRERWAVTEAFF
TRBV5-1	CASSWRAQETQYF
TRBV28	CASSFRETGLGNTEAFF
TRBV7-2	CASSLGPPLGGYEQYF
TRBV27	CASIRLDYEQYF
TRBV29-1	CSVGQRDEQYF
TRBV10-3	CAVADSQYEQYF
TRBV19	CASSIAGEGYNEQFF
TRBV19	CASSIGGSYTDTQYF
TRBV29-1	CSVEGQGARWNYGYTF
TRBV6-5	CASSYSGQGFGPLHF
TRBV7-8	CASSSQGSTEAFF
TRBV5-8	CASSFGLAVGEQYF
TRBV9	CASSVDLGEQFF